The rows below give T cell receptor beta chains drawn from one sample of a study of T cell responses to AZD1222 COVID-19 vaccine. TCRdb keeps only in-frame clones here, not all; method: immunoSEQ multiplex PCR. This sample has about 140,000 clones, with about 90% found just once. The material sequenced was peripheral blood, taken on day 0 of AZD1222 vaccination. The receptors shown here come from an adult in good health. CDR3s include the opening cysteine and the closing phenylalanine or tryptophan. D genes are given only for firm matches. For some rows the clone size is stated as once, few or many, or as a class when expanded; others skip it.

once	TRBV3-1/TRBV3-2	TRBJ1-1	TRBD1	CASSTPGQGPEAFF	TGTGCCAGCAGCACCCCGGGACAGGGCCCTGAAGCTTTCTTT
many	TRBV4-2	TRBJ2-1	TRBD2	CASSQDVTSGGYNEQFF	TGTGCCAGCAGCCAAGATGTTACTAGCGGGGGATACAATGAGCAGTTCTTC
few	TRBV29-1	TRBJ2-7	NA	CSVQTKTGNEQYF	TGCAGCGTTCAGACCAAGACCGGGAACGAGCAGTACTTC
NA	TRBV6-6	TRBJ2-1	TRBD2	CASSYSLAGDEQFF	TGTGCCAGCAGTTACTCGCTTGCGGGAGATGAGCAGTTCTTC
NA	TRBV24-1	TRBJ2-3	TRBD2	CATSDLRRAGETDTQYF	TGTGCCACCAGTGATTTGAGGCGAGCGGGGGAGACAGATACGCAGTATTTT
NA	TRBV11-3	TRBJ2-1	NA	CASSLAGRSYNEQFF	TGTGCCAGCAGCTTAGCTGGGCGGTCCTACAATGAGCAGTTCTTC
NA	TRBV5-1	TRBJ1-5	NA	CASSPRGGNQPQHF	TGCGCCAGCAGCCCTCGGGGGGGCAATCAGCCCCAGCATTTT
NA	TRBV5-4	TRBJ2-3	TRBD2	CASSRRGLAGGIDTQYF	TGTGCCAGCAGCCGACGGGGATTAGCGGGAGGAATAGATACGCAGTATTTT
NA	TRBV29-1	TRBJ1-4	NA	CSYRDGLNEKLFF	TGCAGCTACCGGGACGGACTTAATGAAAAACTGTTTTTT
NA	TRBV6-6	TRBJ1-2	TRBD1	CASSRDSYTF	TGTGCCAGCAGTAGGGACAGTTACACCTTC
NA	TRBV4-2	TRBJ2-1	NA	CASSQEASASYNEQFF	TGTGCCAGCAGCCAAGAAGCTAGCGCCTCCTACAATGAGCAGTTCTTC
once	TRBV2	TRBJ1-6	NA	CASRDSGSSLTPLHF	TGTGCCAGCAGGGACTCGGGATCCTCCCTAACACCCCTCCACTTT
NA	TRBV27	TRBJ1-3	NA	CASSFSRGNTIYF	TGTGCCAGCAGTTTTTCCCGGGGAAACACCATATATTTT
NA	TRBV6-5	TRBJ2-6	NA	CASSYSTDLRVLTF	TGTGCCAGCAGTTACTCGACAGACCTCCGGGTCCTGACTTTC
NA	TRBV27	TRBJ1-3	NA	CASRTMGGAGGNTIYF	TGTGCCAGCAGGACCATGGGGGGCGCCGGAGGAAACACCATATATTTT
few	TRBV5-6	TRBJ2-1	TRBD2	CASSLGGRAAYEQFF	TGTGCCAGCAGCTTGGGCGGGAGGGCCGCCTATGAGCAGTTCTTC
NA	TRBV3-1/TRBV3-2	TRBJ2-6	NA	CASSLASGASVLTF	TGTGCCAGCAGCCTAGCGTCTGGGGCCAGCGTCCTGACTTTC
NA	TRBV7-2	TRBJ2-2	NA	CASSSGGWAGTGELFF	TGTGCCAGCAGCTCTGGGGGCTGGGCCGGCACCGGGGAGCTGTTTTTT
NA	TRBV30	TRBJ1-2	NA	CAWRPWGIESYGYTF	TGTGCCTGGAGGCCTTGGGGGATTGAGAGCTATGGCTACACCTTC
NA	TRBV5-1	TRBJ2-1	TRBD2	CASGPGLADYNEQFF	TGCGCCAGCGGTCCGGGACTAGCGGATTACAATGAGCAGTTCTTC
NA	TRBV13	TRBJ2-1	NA	CASSRRLDNEQFF	TGTGCCAGCAGCCGCCGGTTAGACAATGAGCAGTTCTTC
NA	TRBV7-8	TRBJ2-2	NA	CASSPIYSRNTGELFF	TGTGCCAGCAGCCCCATTTATAGCAGGAACACCGGGGAGCTGTTTTTT
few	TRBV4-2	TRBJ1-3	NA	CASSQGLDGNTIYF	TGTGCCAGCAGCCAAGGTCTAGACGGAAACACCATATATTTT
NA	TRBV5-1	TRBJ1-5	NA	CASSLGTTGHQPQHF	TGCGCCAGCAGCTTAGGGACGACAGGCCATCAGCCCCAGCATTTT
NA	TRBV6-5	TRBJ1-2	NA	CASRGIEGVYYGYTF	TGTGCCAGCAGGGGTATCGAGGGGGTCTACTATGGCTACACCTTC
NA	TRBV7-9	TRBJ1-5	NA	CASSLDPGESSQPQHF	TGTGCCAGCAGCTTAGATCCGGGGGAGTCGAGTCAGCCCCAGCATTTT
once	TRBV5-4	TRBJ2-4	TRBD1	CASSADRGGIQYF	TGTGCCAGCAGCGCGGACAGGGGGGGCATTCAGTACTTC
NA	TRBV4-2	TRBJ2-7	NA	CASSQHIERSVGYEQYF	TGTGCCAGCAGCCAGCATATCGAGCGCTCGGTGGGTTACGAGCAGTACTTC
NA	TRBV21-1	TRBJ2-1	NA	CASSRLRRENGEQFF	TGTGCCAGCAGCAGACTGAGACGGGAAAACGGTGAGCAGTTCTTC
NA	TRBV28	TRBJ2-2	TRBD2	CASLRLAHTGELFF	TGTGCCAGCCTAAGACTAGCTCACACCGGGGAGCTGTTTTTT
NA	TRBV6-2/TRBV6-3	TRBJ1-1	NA	CASSFQVAGPNTEAFF	TGTGCCAGCAGTTTCCAAGTAGCGGGACCGAACACTGAAGCTTTCTTT
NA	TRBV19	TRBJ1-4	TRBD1	CASSISGQVDEKLFF	TGTGCCAGTAGTATATCTGGACAGGTGGATGAAAAACTGTTTTTT
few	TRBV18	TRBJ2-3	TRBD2	CASSPPGAGGTDTQYF	TGTGCCAGCTCACCACCCGGTGCGGGGGGCACAGATACGCAGTATTTT
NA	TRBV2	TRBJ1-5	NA	CASSLGTVSNQPQHF	TGTGCCAGCAGCCTTGGGACCGTTAGCAATCAGCCCCAGCATTTT
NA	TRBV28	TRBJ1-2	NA	CASSLGDGYTF	TGTGCCAGCAGTTTAGGGGATGGCTACACCTTC
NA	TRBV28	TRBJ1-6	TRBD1	CASSFRDSNSPLHF	TGTGCCAGCAGTTTTCGGGACAGCAATTCACCCCTCCACTTT
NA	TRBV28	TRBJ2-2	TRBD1	CASSLAGTGLTGELFF	TGTGCCAGCAGTTTAGCCGGGACAGGGTTGACCGGGGAGCTGTTTTTT
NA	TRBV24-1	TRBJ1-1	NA	CATSDFGSNTEAFF	TGTGCCACCAGTGATTTTGGCAGCAACACTGAAGCTTTCTTT
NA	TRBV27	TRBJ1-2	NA	CASSFQGGTYGYTF	TGTGCCAGCAGTTTCCAGGGTGGAACCTATGGCTACACCTTC
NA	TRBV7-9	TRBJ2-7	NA	CASSLGEVSYEQYF	TGTGCCAGCAGCTTGGGGGAGGTCTCCTACGAGCAGTACTTC
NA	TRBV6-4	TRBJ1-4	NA	CASAGQEGEKLFF	TGTGCCAGCGCTGGCCAGGAGGGTGAAAAACTGTTTTTT
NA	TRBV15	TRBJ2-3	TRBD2	CATSTKAGGGADTQYF	TGTGCCACCAGCACCAAAGCGGGAGGGGGGGCAGATACGCAGTATTTT
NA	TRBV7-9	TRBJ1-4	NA	CASSLSGTPNEKLFF	TGTGCCAGCAGCTTATCCGGGACCCCTAATGAAAAACTGTTTTTT
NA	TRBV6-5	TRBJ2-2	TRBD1	CASNPGQGVTGELFF	TGTGCCAGTAACCCGGGACAGGGGGTCACCGGGGAGCTGTTTTTT
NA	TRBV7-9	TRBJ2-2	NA	CASSLALGEKTGELFF	TGTGCCAGCAGCTTAGCGCTTGGGGAGAAGACCGGGGAGCTGTTTTTT
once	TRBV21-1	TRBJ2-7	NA	CASSNAGKPPGQSDEQYF	TGTGCCAGCAGCAACGCTGGGAAGCCTCCGGGACAGAGTGACGAGCAGTACTTC
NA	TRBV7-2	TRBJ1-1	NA	CASRTGNTEAFF	TGTGCCAGCAGGACAGGGAACACTGAAGCTTTCTTT
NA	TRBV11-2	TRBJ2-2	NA	CASSLDVSRGTGELFF	TGTGCCAGCAGCTTAGATGTTTCCCGGGGCACCGGGGAGCTGTTTTTT
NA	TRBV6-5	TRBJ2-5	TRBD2	CASKRREGPETQYF	TGTGCCAGCAAACGTCGGGAGGGCCCGGAGACCCAGTACTTC
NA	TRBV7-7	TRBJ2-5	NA	CASSPRVGAETQYF	TGTGCCAGCAGCCCAAGGGTCGGCGCAGAGACCCAGTACTTC
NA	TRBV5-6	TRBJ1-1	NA	CASSLARFTEAFF	TGTGCCAGCAGCTTGGCACGGTTCACTGAAGCTTTCTTT
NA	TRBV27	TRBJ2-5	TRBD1	CASSPGQGLYIQETQYF	TGTGCCAGCAGTCCGGGACAGGGACTCTATATCCAAGAGACCCAGTACTTC
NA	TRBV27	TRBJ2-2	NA	CASSLPTGELFF	TGTGCCAGCAGTTTGCCGACTGGGGAGCTGTTTTTT